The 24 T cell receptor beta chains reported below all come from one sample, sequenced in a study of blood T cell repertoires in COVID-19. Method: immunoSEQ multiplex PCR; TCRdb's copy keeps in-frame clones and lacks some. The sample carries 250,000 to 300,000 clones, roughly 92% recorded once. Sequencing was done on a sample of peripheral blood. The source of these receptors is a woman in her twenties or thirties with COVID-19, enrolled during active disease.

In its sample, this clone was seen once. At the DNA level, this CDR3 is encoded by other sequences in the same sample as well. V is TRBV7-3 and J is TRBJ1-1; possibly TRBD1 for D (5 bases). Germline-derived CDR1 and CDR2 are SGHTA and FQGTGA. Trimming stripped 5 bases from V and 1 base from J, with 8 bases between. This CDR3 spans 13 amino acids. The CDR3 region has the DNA TGTGCCAGCAGCCTAGACAGGAACACTGAAGCTTTCTTT. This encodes CASSLDRNTEAFF.

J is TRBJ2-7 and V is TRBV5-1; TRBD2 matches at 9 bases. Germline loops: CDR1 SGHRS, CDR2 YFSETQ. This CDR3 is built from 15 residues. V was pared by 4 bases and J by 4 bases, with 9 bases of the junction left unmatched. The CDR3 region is CASSPGGGAAYEQYF. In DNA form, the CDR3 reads TGCGCCAGCAGCCCCGGCGGGGGGGCAGCATACGAGCAGTACTTC.

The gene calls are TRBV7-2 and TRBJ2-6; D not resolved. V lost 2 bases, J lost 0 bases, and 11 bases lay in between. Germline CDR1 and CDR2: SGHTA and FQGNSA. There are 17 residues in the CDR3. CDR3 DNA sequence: TGTGCCAGCAGCTTAATTGCGATAAGCTCTGGGGCCAACGTCCTGACTTTC. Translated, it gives CASSLIAISSGANVLTF. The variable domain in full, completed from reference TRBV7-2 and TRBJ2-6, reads GAGVSQSPSNKVTEKGKDVELRCDPISGHTALYWYRQSLGQGLEFLIYFQGNSAPDKSGLPSDRFSAERTGGSVSTLTIQRTQQEDSAVYLCASSLIAISSGANVLTFGAGSRLTVL.

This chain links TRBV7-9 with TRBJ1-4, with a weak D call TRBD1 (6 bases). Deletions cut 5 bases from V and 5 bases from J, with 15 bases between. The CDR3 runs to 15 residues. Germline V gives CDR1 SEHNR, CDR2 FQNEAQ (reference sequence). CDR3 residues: CASSVRTDSNEKLFF. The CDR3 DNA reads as TGTGCCAGCAGCGTACGGACAGACTCGAATGAAAAACTGTTTTTT.

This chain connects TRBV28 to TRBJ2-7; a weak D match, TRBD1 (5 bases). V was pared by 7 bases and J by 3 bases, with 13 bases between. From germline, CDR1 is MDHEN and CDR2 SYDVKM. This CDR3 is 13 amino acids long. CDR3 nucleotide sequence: TGTGCCAGCACCGACAGAACAGTCTACGAGCAGTACTTC. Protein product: CASTDRTVYEQYF.

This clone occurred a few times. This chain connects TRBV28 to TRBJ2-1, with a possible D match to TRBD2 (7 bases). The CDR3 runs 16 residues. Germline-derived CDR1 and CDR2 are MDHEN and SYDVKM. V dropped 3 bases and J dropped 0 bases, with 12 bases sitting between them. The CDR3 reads CASSLGGADSYNEQFF. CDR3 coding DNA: TGTGCCAGCAGTTTGGGGGGGGCCGACTCCTACAATGAGCAGTTCTTC.

The CDR3 DNA follows: TGTGCCAGCAGCAACCCCAGGAACGTCCCCTACGAGCAGTACTTC. Translation: CASSNPRNVPYEQYF. This chain joins TRBV21-1 and TRBJ2-7; TRBD1 is the table's D call, not checked against the DNA. TRBV21-1 constitutes a pseudogene. CDR3 length: 15 residues.

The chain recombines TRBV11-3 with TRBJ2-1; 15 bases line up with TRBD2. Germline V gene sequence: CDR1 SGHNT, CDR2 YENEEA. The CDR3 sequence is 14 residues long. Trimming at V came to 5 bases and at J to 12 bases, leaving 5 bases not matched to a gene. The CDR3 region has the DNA TGTGCCAGCAGCCTAGGACTAGCGGGAGGGCCGCAGTTCTTC. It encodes CASSLGLAGGPQFF.

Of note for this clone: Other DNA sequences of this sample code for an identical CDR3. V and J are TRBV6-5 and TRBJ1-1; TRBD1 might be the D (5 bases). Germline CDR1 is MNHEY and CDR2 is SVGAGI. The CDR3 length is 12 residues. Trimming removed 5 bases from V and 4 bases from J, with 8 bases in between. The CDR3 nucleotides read TGTGCCAGCAGTCGGGGGGGCACTGAAGCTTTCTTT. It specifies CASSRGGTEAFF.

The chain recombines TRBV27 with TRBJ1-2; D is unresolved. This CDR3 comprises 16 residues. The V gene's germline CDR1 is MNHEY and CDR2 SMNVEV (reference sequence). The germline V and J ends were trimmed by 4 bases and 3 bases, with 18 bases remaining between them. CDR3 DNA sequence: TGTGCCAGCAGTTCGTCTACCCTAACAGCTTACTATGGCTACACCTTC. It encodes CASSSSTLTAYYGYTF.

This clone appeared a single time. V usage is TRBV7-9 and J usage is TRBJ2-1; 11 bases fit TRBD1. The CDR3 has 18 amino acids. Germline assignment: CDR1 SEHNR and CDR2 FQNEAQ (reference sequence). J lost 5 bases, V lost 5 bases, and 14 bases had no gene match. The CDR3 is CASSRGQGGRLGNNEQFF. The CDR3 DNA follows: TGTGCCAGCAGCCGGGGACAGGGGGGACGGCTAGGGAACAATGAGCAGTTCTTC.

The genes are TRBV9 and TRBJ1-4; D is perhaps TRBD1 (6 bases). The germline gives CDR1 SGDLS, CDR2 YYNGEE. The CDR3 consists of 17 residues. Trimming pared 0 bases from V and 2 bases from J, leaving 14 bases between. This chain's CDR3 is CASSVEPGVSTNEKLFF. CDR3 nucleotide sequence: TGTGCCAGCAGCGTAGAGCCAGGGGTTTCCACTAATGAAAAACTGTTTTTT. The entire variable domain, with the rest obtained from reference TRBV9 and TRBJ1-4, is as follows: DSGVTQTPKHLITATGQRVTLRCSPRSGDLSVYWYQQSLDQGLQFLIQYYNGEERAKGNILERFSAQQFPDLHSELNLSSLELGDSALYFCASSVEPGVSTNEKLFFGSGTQLSVL.

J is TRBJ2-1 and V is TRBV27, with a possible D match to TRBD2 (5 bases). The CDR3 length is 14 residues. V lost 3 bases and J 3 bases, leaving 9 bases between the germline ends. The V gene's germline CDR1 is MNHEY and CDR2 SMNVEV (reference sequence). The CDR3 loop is CASSFPGLYNEQFF. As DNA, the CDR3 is TGTGCCAGCAGTTTCCCCGGACTCTACAATGAGCAGTTCTTC.

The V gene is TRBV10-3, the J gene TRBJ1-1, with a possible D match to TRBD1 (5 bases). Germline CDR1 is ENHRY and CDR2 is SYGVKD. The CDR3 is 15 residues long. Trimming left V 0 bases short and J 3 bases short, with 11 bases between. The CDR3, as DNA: TGTGCCATCAGTGAGTCGACTCAGGGCGACACTGAAGCTTTCTTT. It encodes CAISESTQGDTEAFF.

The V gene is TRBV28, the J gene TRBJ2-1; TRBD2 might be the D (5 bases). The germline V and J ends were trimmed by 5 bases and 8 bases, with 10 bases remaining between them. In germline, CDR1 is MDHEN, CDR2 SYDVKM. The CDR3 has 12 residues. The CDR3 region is CASSNTRDEQFF. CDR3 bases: TGTGCCAGCAGTAATACTAGAGATGAGCAGTTCTTC.

CDR3 residues: CASSLRIQTSGRFYNEQFF. Here the CDR3 DNA reads TGTGCCAGCAGCCTCCGAATCCAGACTAGCGGGAGGTTCTACAATGAGCAGTTCTTC. V usage is TRBV3-1 (or the pseudogene TRBV3-2) and J usage is TRBJ2-1; 13 bases are shared with TRBD2. Germline assignment: CDR1 LGHDT and CDR2 YNNKEL (reference sequence). V trimming: 4 bases; J trimming: 3 bases; junction bases outside the gene matches: 12. The CDR3 contains 19 residues.

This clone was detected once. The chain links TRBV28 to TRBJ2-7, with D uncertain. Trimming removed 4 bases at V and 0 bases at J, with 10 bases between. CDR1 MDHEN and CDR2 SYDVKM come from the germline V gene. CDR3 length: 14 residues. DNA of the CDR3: TGTGCCAGCAGTTCCCCCCCCGGCTCCTACGAGCAGTACTTC. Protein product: CASSSPPGSYEQYF.

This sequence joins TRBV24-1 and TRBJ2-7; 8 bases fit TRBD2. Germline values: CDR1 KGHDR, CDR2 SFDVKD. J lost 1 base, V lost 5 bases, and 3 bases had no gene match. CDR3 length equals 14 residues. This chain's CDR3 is CATSAAGESYEQYF. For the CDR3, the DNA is TGTGCCACCAGTGCAGCGGGAGAGTCCTACGAGCAGTACTTC.

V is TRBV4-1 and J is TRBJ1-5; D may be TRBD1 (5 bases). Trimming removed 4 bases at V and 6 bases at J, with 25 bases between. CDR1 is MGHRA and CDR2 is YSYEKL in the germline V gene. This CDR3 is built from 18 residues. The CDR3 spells CASSLGQGRGVDRQPQHF. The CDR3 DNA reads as TGCGCCAGCAGCCTCGGTCAAGGGAGGGGAGTCGATCGTCAGCCCCAGCATTTT.

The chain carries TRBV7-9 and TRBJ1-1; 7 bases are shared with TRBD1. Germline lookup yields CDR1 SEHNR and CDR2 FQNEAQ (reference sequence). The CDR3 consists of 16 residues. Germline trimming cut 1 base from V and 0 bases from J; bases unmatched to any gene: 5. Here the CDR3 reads CASSLGTGGMNTEAFF. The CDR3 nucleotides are TGTGCCAGCAGCTTAGGGACAGGCGGAATGAACACTGAAGCTTTCTTT. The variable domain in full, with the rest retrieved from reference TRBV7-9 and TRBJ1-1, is DTGVSQNPRHKITKRGQNVTFRCDPISEHNRLYWYRQTLGQGPEFLTYFQNEAQLEKSRLLSDRFSAERPKGSFSTLEIQRTEQGDSAMYLCASSLGTGGMNTEAFFGQGTRLTVV.

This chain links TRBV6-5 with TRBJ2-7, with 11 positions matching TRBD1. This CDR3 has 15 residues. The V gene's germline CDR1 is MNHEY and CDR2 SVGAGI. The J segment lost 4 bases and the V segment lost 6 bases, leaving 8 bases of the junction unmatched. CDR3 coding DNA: TGTGCCAGCAGCTTCCACGGGACAGGGGGGTACGAGCAGTACTTC. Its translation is CASSFHGTGGYEQYF.

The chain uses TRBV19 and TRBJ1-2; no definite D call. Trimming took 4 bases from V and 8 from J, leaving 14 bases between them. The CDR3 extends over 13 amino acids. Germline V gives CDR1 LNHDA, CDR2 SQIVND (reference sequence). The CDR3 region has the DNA TGTGCCAGTAGTAGGATGGGTTTAGCCGGCTACACCTTC. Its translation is CASSRMGLAGYTF.

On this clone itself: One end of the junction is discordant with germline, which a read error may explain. Here the CDR3 DNA reads TGTGCCTCGAGTGCGGGGGATAGCAATCAGCCCCAGCATTTT. It is translated as CASSAGDSNQPQHF. The chain joins TRBV30 to TRBJ1-5; perhaps TRBD1 as D (5 bases). The CDR3 runs to 14 residues. Germline V gene lookup returns CDR1 GTSNPN and CDR2 SVGIG (reference sequence).

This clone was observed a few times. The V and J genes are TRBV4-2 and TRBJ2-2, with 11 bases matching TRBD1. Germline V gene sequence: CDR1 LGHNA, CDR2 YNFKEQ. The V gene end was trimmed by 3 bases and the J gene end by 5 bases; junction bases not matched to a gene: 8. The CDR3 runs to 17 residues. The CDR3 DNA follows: TGTGCCAGCAGCCAGAAGACGGGGACAGGGGGGACCGGGGAGCTGTTTTTT. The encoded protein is CASSQKTGTGGTGELFF.